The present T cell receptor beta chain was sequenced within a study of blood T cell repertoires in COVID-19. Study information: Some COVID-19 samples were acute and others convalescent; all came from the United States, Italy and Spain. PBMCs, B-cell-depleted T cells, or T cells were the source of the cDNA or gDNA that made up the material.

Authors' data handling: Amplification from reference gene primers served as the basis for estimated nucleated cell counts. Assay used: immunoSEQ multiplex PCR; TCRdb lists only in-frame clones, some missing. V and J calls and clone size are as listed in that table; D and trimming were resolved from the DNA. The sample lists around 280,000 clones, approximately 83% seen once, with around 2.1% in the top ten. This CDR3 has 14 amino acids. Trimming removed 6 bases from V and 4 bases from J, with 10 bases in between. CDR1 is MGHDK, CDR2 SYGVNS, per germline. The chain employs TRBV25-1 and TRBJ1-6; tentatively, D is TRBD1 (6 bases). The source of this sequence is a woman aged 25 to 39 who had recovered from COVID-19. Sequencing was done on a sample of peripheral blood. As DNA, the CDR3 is TGTGCCAGCAGCAGGGGAGCTTATAATTCACCCCTCCACTTT. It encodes CASSRGAYNSPLHF.